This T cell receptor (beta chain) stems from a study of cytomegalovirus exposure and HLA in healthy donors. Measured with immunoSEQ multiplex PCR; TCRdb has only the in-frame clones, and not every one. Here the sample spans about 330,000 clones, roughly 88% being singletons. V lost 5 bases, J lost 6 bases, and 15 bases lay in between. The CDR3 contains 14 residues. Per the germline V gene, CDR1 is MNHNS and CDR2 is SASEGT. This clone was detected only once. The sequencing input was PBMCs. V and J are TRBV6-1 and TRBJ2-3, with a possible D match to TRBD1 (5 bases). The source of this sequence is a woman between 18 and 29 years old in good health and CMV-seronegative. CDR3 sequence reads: CASSTADRPDTQYF. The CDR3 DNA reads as TGTGCCAGCAGTACAGCTGACAGACCCGATACGCAGTATTTT.